This TCR beta chain was sequenced in a study of a mutant IDH1 vaccine in newly diagnosed glioma. Study-wide results and limits: Of all patients, 93.3% showed vaccine-induced immune responses.

The method was immunoSEQ multiplex PCR; TCRdb's version includes in-frame clones alone and lacks a portion of them. This table holds more than 80,000 clones, 83% found once. J was trimmed by 1 base and V by 4 bases; bases with no gene match: 9. The germline CDR1 and CDR2 sequences are MNHNS and SASEGT. This CDR3 is 16 amino acids long. Noted time point: baseline, week 1 (first vaccination visit). This sample's treatment: pre-vaccination baseline after standard-of-care therapy. Turning to this clone: As yet, its antigen is unknown.

The chain links TRBV6-1 to TRBJ1-2, with 7 bases matching TRBD1. This TCR derives from a woman aged 45-65 years with glioma. The source material was PBMCs, sampled from a glioma patient treated with radiotherapy, temozolomide or both. CDR3 DNA: TGTGCCAGCAGTGCCTGGGACAGCGGAATTAACTATGGCTACACCTTC. It specifies CASSAWDSGINYGYTF.